This T cell receptor beta chain is drawn from a study of blood T cell repertoires in COVID-19. Turning to the study itself: The United States, Italy and Spain provided the acute and convalescent COVID-19 samples.

Sequencing was performed with immunoSEQ multiplex PCR; in TCRdb, only in-frame clones are kept and a portion is missing. Of roughly 30,000 clones listed, almost 80% are singletons. Germline assignment: CDR1 MGHRA and CDR2 YSYEKL. V lost 1 base, J lost 5 bases, and 2 bases stayed unmatched. The CDR3 is 15 residues long. The sequence came from a woman in her fifties or sixties with acute or convalescent COVID-19. The rearrangement uses TRBV4-1 and TRBJ1-4; 9 nucleotides agree with TRBD1. The sample consisted of peripheral blood. CDR3 amino acids: CASSQGQGGNEKLFF. For the CDR3, the DNA is TGCGCCAGCAGCCAAGGACAGGGGGGGAATGAAAAACTGTTTTTT.